The T cell receptor beta chain under discussion was sequenced for a study of cytomegalovirus exposure and HLA in healthy donors. Study results and limitations: Presence/absence analyses supposed approximately even sequencing depth among donors.

Germline V CDR1 and CDR2: MNHNS, SASEGT. The CDR3 is made up of 15 amino acids. V gave up 6 bases and J gave up 3 bases; unmatched junction bases: 10. Turning to this clone: The antigen is undetermined.

The PCR was carried out with 60 Vbeta primers and 13 Jbeta primers. The repertoire was sequenced with immunoSEQ multiplex PCR; TCRdb's copy has only in-frame clones and lacks some. The sample includes about 190,000 clones, 75% to 90% seen only once; the top ten take over 2.5%. The chain is built from TRBV6-1 and TRBJ2-7; 8 nucleotides line up with TRBD1. Sequencing used PBMCs. This clonotype was obtained from a woman between 45 and 60 years old in good health and CMV-seropositive. The CDR3 DNA reads as TGTGCCAGCAGGCCTCCGACAGGGGAGTTCTACGAGCAGTACTTC. This codes for CASRPPTGEFYEQYF.